The 11 T cell receptor beta chains presented below share a single source sample, sequenced in a study of T cell changes during pregnancy in multiple sclerosis. TCRdb keeps only in-frame clones here, not all; method: immunoSEQ multiplex PCR. The sample yields 100,000 or so clones, about nine tenths seen once. Specimen: peripheral blood, collected in the second trimester of pregnancy. Every receptor here comes from a female donor with multiple sclerosis, enrolled in a pregnancy study.

The chain employs TRBV28 and TRBJ2-2; D is undetermined. Per germline, CDR1 MDHEN and CDR2 SYDVKM. The CDR3 totals 14 residues. The V and J ends lost 1 base and 1 base respectively, with 4 bases between them. The CDR3 loop reads CASSLFGNTGELFF. In DNA form, the CDR3 reads TGTGCCAGCAGTTTATTCGGGAACACCGGGGAGCTGTTTTTT.

V and J are TRBV29-1 and TRBJ2-5; 11 positions match TRBD2. Germline CDR1 is SQVTM and CDR2 is ANQGSEA. The length of the CDR3 is 14 residues. J was trimmed by 3 bases and V by 1 base; bases with no gene match: 1. The CDR3 protein is CSVEGLAGKETQYF. CDR3 coding DNA: TGCAGCGTTGAAGGACTAGCGGGAAAAGAGACCCAGTACTTC.

This chain uses TRBV19 with TRBJ1-2; 7 nucleotides match TRBD1. V shed 3 bases, J shed 1 base, and the junction held 5 bases outside the gene matches. The CDR3 extends over 15 amino acids. Per the germline V gene, CDR1 is LNHDA and CDR2 is SQIVND (reference sequence). CDR3 sequence: CASSIIQGDNYGYTF. The CDR3 bases are TGTGCCAGTAGTATCATCCAGGGGGATAACTATGGCTACACCTTC.

This sequence joins TRBV6-5 and TRBJ2-7; tentatively, D is TRBD2 (5 bases). The CDR3 spans 14 residues. V lost 4 bases, J lost 2 bases, and 12 bases lay in between. Germline CDR1 is MNHEY and CDR2 is SVGAGI. CDR3 sequence: CASSSPDSPYEQYF. In DNA form, the CDR3 reads TGTGCCAGCAGTTCCCCGGACTCCCCCTACGAGCAGTACTTC.

The chain is built from TRBV7-6 and TRBJ2-7, with 9 bases lining up with TRBD2. V trimming: 5 bases; J trimming: 4 bases; junction bases outside the gene matches: 6. The CDR3 extends over 14 amino acids. Germline V CDR1 and CDR2: SGHVS, FNYEAQ. CDR3 in DNA: TGTGCCAGCAGCCCCGGCGGGAGGGGATACGAGCAGTACTTC. Translated: CASSPGGRGYEQYF.

The genes are TRBV19 and TRBJ2-1, with 9 bases lining up with TRBD2. Germline CDR1 and CDR2: LNHDA and SQIVND (reference sequence). With 1 base clipped from V and 3 bases from J, the junction kept 1 base outside the gene matches. The CDR3 has 15 amino acids. The CDR3 region is CASSIASGNYNEQFF. The DNA for the CDR3 is TGTGCCAGTAGTATAGCTAGCGGGAACTACAATGAGCAGTTCTTC.

This clone was seen just once. The CDR3 region has the DNA TGCGCCAGCAGCCGTCCCCCCAGGGATTCGTTCTACAATGAGCAGTTCTTC. Translation gives CASSRPPRDSFYNEQFF. The chain combines TRBV5-1 with TRBJ2-1, with a weak D call TRBD1 (5 bases). CDR3 length: 17 amino acids. Per the germline V gene, CDR1 is SGHRS and CDR2 is YFSETQ. Trimming shortened V by 4 bases and J by 3 bases, and 20 bases separated the two germline ends. The complete variable domain, with remaining parts taken from reference TRBV5-1 and TRBJ2-1, reads KAGVTQTPRYLIKTRGQQVTLSCSPISGHRSVSWYQQTPGQGLQFLFEYFSETQRNKGNFPGRFSGRQFSNSRSEMNVSTLELGDSALYLCASSRPPRDSFYNEQFFGPGTRLTVL.

The chain combines TRBV6-5 with TRBJ1-5; no clear D gene. CDR1 is MNHEY and CDR2 is SVGAGI in the germline V gene. Trimming removed 6 bases at V and 0 bases at J, with 6 bases between. CDR3 length: 13 residues. The chain's CDR3 is CASSSVSNQPQHF. As DNA, the CDR3 is TGTGCCAGCAGCTCCGTTAGCAATCAGCCCCAGCATTTT.

V is TRBV9 and J is TRBJ2-2; 7 bases agree with TRBD2. The V gene end was trimmed by 4 bases and the J gene end by 6 bases; junction bases not matched to a gene: 12. The length of the CDR3 is 16 residues. Germline assignment: CDR1 SGDLS and CDR2 YYNGEE. CDR3 DNA sequence: TGTGCCAGCAGCCCCCCAGCGGGGACCCTGGCCGGGGAGCTGTTTTTT. This translates into CASSPPAGTLAGELFF. The full variable domain, its missing parts supplied by reference TRBV9 and TRBJ2-2, is DSGVTQTPKHLITATGQRVTLRCSPRSGDLSVYWYQQSLDQGLQFLIQYYNGEERAKGNILERFSAQQFPDLHSELNLSSLELGDSALYFCASSPPAGTLAGELFFGEGSRLTVL.

The chain uses TRBV5-1 and TRBJ1-4; TRBD1 matches 7 bases. V lost 7 bases, J lost 6 bases, and 6 bases stayed unmatched. This CDR3 is built from 13 residues. Germline loops: CDR1 SGHRS, CDR2 YFSETQ. CDR3 DNA sequence: TGCGCCAGCGCCGGGACAGTAGATGAAAAACTGTTTTTT. This translates into CASAGTVDEKLFF. The full variable domain, its missing parts supplied by reference TRBV5-1 and TRBJ1-4, is KAGVTQTPRYLIKTRGQQVTLSCSPISGHRSVSWYQQTPGQGLQFLFEYFSETQRNKGNFPGRFSGRQFSNSRSEMNVSTLELGDSALYLCASAGTVDEKLFFGSGTQLSVL.

This clone was seen a single time. The J gene is TRBJ2-2, the V gene TRBV6-1; TRBD2 agrees at 12 bases. This CDR3 has 15 residues. V lost 8 bases, J lost 4 bases, and 5 bases stayed unmatched. Germline V gives CDR1 MNHNS, CDR2 SASEGT. Here the CDR3 reads CASATSGSGTGELFF. CDR3 DNA: TGTGCCAGCGCGACTAGCGGGAGTGGCACCGGGGAGCTGTTTTTT.